The present T cell receptor beta chain was sequenced within a study of T-cell reconstitution after alpha-beta-depleted transplantation in children. The germline gives CDR1 DFQATT, CDR2 SNEGSKA (reference sequence). Trimming pared 3 bases from V and 5 bases from J, leaving 10 bases between. CDR3 length: 13 amino acids. The TCRbeta library incorporated unique molecular identifiers. One entry per CDR3 protein, called by TCRdb with MiXCR from the PCR reads. The sample contains hundreds of thousands of distinct CDR3 sequences, roughly a tenth of which appear only once. Only a few counts were recorded for this clonotype.

This receptor was identified in a human donor who donated a stem cell graft to a child with acute lymphoblastic leukemia. The specimen was PBMCs from the stem cell graft donor, collected from the stem cell graft. The chain recombines TRBV20-1 with TRBJ1-4; D is unresolved. CDR3 in DNA: TGCAGTGCTAGTTCAGGTTCCAATGAAAAACTGTTTTTT. Its protein is CSASSGSNEKLFF.